The subject of this entry is one T cell receptor (beta chain). The antigen remains undetermined. TCR beta from blood CD8+ and CD4+ T cells was sequenced. Negative isolation yielded the CD8+ and CD4+ T cells, while FACS enriched the TEMRA cells. The data belong to a study of CD8 T cells in Susac syndrome. Study-wide findings and caveats: In Susac syndrome, CD4+ T cell repertoires lacked any clonal expansion.

With random hexamers, reverse transcription was performed on roughly 0.5 to 1 ug of RNA. The immunoSEQ assay covered 54 Vbeta and 13 Jbeta segments for CDR3. TCRdb processed the immunoSEQ multiplex PCR reads anew with MiXCR; each CDR3 protein has one entry. Among more than 150,000 distinct CDR3 sequences listed, around 95% were seen once. The sequence was collected from a human donor with Susac syndrome. Sequences were obtained from CD4+ T cells from PBMCs.

CDR3 in DNA: TGTGCCAGCAGCTTGGGCGGTCCCTCCTTGGGCTACACCTTC. It codes for CASSLGGPSLGYTF. The V call is TRBV5-4, the J call TRBJ1-2; D is unclear. Germline lookup yields CDR1 SGHNT and CDR2 YYREEE (reference sequence). The CDR3 contains 14 residues. V lost 0 bases, J lost 8 bases, and 14 bases lay in between.